The 4 T cell receptor beta chains listed next were all sequenced from one sample in a study of shared clonotypes between healthy human individuals. Some clones are missing from TCRdb's copy, which holds only in-frame ones; the method was immunoSEQ multiplex PCR. Of millions of clones listed, roughly 92% are singletons. Sequenced sample: naive CD4+ T cells sorted from blood. Specified subset: CD45RA+ positively selected. These receptors all stem from a man in his late teens or twenties in good health.

V is TRBV6-5 and J is TRBJ1-2; the D gene is possibly TRBD1 (5 bases). The CDR3 has 15 residues. Looked up from germline, CDR1 is MNHEY and CDR2 is SVGAGI. V lost 5 bases, J lost 4 bases, and 17 bases lay in between. Here the CDR3 reads CASSSRDGLPYGYTF. CDR3 coding DNA: TGTGCCAGCAGTAGCCGGGACGGCCTGCCCTATGGCTACACCTTC.

The rearrangement joins TRBV9 to TRBJ2-3, with D perhaps TRBD1 (5 bases). The CDR3 sequence is 14 residues long. CDR1 SGDLS and CDR2 YYNGEE come from the germline V gene. Trimming took 4 bases from V and 5 from J, leaving 14 bases between them. The CDR3 region is CASSPPWQGDTQYF. CDR3 in DNA: TGTGCCAGCAGCCCCCCCTGGCAGGGAGATACGCAGTATTTT. The complete variable domain, with remaining parts taken from reference TRBV9 and TRBJ2-3, reads DSGVTQTPKHLITATGQRVTLRCSPRSGDLSVYWYQQSLDQGLQFLIQYYNGEERAKGNILERFSAQQFPDLHSELNLSSLELGDSALYFCASSPPWQGDTQYFGPGTRLTVL.

The chain has TRBV6-1 and TRBJ2-7; D ambiguous. The V end was cut by 3 bases, the J end by 7 bases, with 16 bases between. The V gene's germline CDR1 is MNHNS and CDR2 SASEGT. This CDR3 is built from 14 residues. For the CDR3, the DNA is TGTGCCAGCAGTGAGGACCTTCTAGGGCGGGAGCAGTACTTC. Translating it yields CASSEDLLGREQYF.

The rearrangement joins TRBV5-1 to TRBJ1-1; perhaps TRBD1 as D (6 bases). V lost 2 bases and J 6 bases, leaving 14 bases between the germline ends. CDR3 length: 14 residues. Germline lookup yields CDR1 SGHRS and CDR2 YFSETQ. CDR3 nucleotide sequence: TGCGCCAGCAGCTTAAGTTCAGGGGCGGCTGAAGCTTTCTTT. This sequence encodes CASSLSSGAAEAFF.